The sequence of this T cell receptor (beta chain) was determined in a study of CD8 T cells in Susac syndrome (dated by TCRdb to 2018 to 2020). Regarding the study in general: The study used repertoire sequencing to test whether antigen drove CD8+ T cell activation and differentiation in Susac syndrome.

On the study overall, not on this receptor specifically: The number of individuals in the TCR sequencing and HLA analysis was recognized as being relatively small.

RNA was extracted using the RNeasy kit, and about 0.5 to 1 ug of the RNA was reverse transcribed with random hexamers. The immunoSEQ multiplex PCR assay, covering 54 Vbeta and 13 Jbeta segments, was used to amplify TCR beta CDR3 regions. PCR amplification bias was corrected by using a synthetic template baseline for primer optimization and computational correction. The original pipeline was this. Reads were annotated to V, D and J genes according to IMGT and were analyzed with immunoSEQ Analyzer, with only productive sequences retained. Clonality was computed as one minus Shannon entropy normalized by log2 of the number of productive unique sequences. Public and private clones were assessed among the 100 most prevalent clones of each patient and control. A clone was defined as Susac-specific if it was absent from the healthy and MS cohorts, from about 1,100 published viral clones and from other ImmuneACCESS disease sequences. The public sequencing data were trimmed at Q25 with fastp and processed into clonotypes with MiXCR by TCRdb, which kept only in-frame beta chains. Every distinct CDR3 protein forms one entry, paired with its most common genes and DNA. The V and J calls and clone size come from TCRdb's table, not from the authors' own analysis. Counted in this sample were 150,000 to 200,000 distinct CDR3 sequences; approximately 96% of them appeared once. The ten largest clones represent about 0.13% of the sample.

High-throughput TCR beta sequencing profiled peripheral blood CD8+ and CD4+ T cells from healthy donors, Susac syndrome patients and multiple sclerosis patients. Healthy donors were age- and sex-matched controls. Bulk CD8+ and CD4+ T cells were purified by magnetic negative isolation, whereas CD8+ TEMRA cells were enriched by FACS. Blood was collected in EDTA tubes and processed within 24 hours, with PBMCs isolated through density gradient centrifugation. PBMCs intended for TCR sequencing were cryopreserved in liquid nitrogen and were subsequently thawed in a 37 degrees C water bath. Purity of sorted or isolated CD4+, CD8+ and CD8+ TEMRA cells was at least 90%. Of note for this clonotype: It lacks a known antigen. It has no much larger one-base neighbor in the sample; base qualities were not kept.

Sequencing was carried out using CD4+ T cells from PBMCs. This TCR was sampled from a human donor in good health.

DNA sequence: TGCAGTGCAGCAGGGGGCGAGCAGTACTTC. Its coded protein is CSAAGGEQYF. The sequence is built from TRBV20-1 and TRBJ2-7; 7 middle bases align to TRBD1. The CDR3, cysteine through phenylalanine, is 10 amino acids long. The DNA shown is the 30-base CDR3, in frame from base 1. From V the trimming removes 6 bases and from J it removes 6 bases, while the gene matches leave 2 bases of the junction unaccounted for. Reading the germline V gene (reference sequence) gives CDR1 DFQATT and CDR2 SNEGSKA.